This T cell receptor beta chain was recovered during a study of human T cells and chemical hapten exposure. TCRdb reprocessed the RACE reads with MiXCR, giving one entry per CDR3 protein. Here the sample spans approximately 77,000 distinct CDR3 sequences, approximately 15% being singletons. Noted time point: pre-sensitization, week 0. Treatment described: therapeutic diphenylcyclopropenone sensitization with weekly scalp DPC. V lost 6 bases to trimming and J lost 9 bases; unmatched junction nucleotides: 9. The germline gives CDR1 SGHTA, CDR2 FQGNSA. There are 15 residues in the CDR3. The sample here was whole blood, taken in connection with sensitization to the hapten diphenylcyclopropenone (DPC). The receptor was derived from a woman in her forties or fifties with alopecia areata. Some clones in this sample may be carry-over from other donors' samples. This rearrangement joins TRBV7-2 to TRBJ2-1; the match to TRBD2 covers 12 bases. CDR3 protein: CASRQTSGSVGEQFF. CDR3 in DNA: TGTGCCAGCAGACAGACTAGCGGGAGCGTCGGTGAGCAGTTCTTC.